This TCR beta chain was sequenced in a study of long-term antiretroviral therapy in people with HIV. The immunoSEQ assay was v3.0, run at survey level. TCRdb's copy holds only in-frame clones and misses some; the assay was immunoSEQ multiplex PCR. This sample has under 30,000 clones, with about 85% found just once. The CDR3 has 17 residues. J gave up 0 bases and V 3 bases, and 8 bases lay outside the gene matches. Germline V gene sequence: CDR1 SGHVS, CDR2 FNYEAQ. The chain is built from TRBV7-6 and TRBJ1-1; 9 bases are shared with TRBD1. The source was unsorted PBMCs, collected 5 years before starting antiretroviral therapy. The TCR was taken from a man aged 45-65 years with HIV. CDR3 region: CASSFYPGQGMNTEAFF. The CDR3, as DNA: TGTGCCAGCAGCTTTTACCCGGGACAGGGTATGAACACTGAAGCTTTCTTT.